This passage covers 10 T cell receptor beta chains from one sample sequenced in a study of T cells in Graves' hyperthyroidism and ophthalmopathy. Amplification of TCR beta CDR3 regions used RNA as the template. With the HTBI primer set, the TCR CDR3 went through a first round of RT-PCR. Using its own MiXCR run on the multiplex PCR reads, TCRdb lists one record per CDR3 protein. Of some 180,000 distinct CDR3 sequences in the sample, roughly a sixth were seen once. Sample: blood. These receptors all come from a woman aged 45-60 years with Graves' hyperthyroidism.

This clonotype was seen ten or more times. This rearrangement joins TRBV30 to TRBJ2-2; 9 bases are a match to TRBD2. This CDR3 region has 15 residues. J lost 5 bases, V lost 4 bases, and 8 bases had no gene match. Germline assignment: CDR1 GTSNPN and CDR2 SVGIG (reference sequence). CDR3 protein: CAWTIGLARTGELFF. Written as DNA, the CDR3 is TGTGCCTGGACTATAGGACTAGCGAGGACCGGGGAGCTGTTTTTT.

The table lists this clonotype with many counts. This rearrangement joins TRBV11-2 to TRBJ1-2; D gene unclear. This CDR3 has 14 amino acids. The V gene lost 0 bases and the J gene lost 7 bases, with 12 bases spanning the gap. Per the germline V gene, CDR1 is SGHAT and CDR2 is FQNNGV. The CDR3 DNA sequence: TGTGCCAGCAGCTTAGATGAGCCGTCCGTTGGCTACACCTTC. Translation gives CASSLDEPSVGYTF.

There are a few counts of this clonotype. V is TRBV29-1 and J is TRBJ2-4, with 10 bases lining up with TRBD1. This CDR3 contains 13 residues. V was pared by 1 base and J by 7 bases, with 1 base of the junction left unmatched. In germline, CDR1 is SQVTM, CDR2 ANQGSEA. The CDR3 nucleotides are TGCAGCGTTGAAGGACAGGGGGCGAACATTCAGTACTTC. It codes for CSVEGQGANIQYF.

In this sample, this clonotype turned up many times. This chain connects TRBV2 to TRBJ2-5; maybe TRBD2 (6 bases). This CDR3 has 14 amino acids. The germline gives CDR1 SNHLY, CDR2 FYNNEI. V dropped 7 bases and J dropped 0 bases, with 12 bases sitting between them. DNA for the CDR3: TGTGCCAGCATGCCCGCGGGAAACCAAGAGACCCAGTACTTC. The encoded protein is CASMPAGNQETQYF.

In this sample, this clonotype turned up many times. The chain has TRBV7-9 and TRBJ2-7, with TRBD2 as a possible D gene (6 bases). The CDR3 is 11 residues long. Germline loops: CDR1 SEHNR, CDR2 FQNEAQ (reference sequence). Trimming took 8 bases from V and 7 from J, leaving 12 bases between them. The DNA of the CDR3 is TGTGCCAGCGGGGGGTCGAGGGAGCAGTACTTC. Translating it yields CASGGSREQYF.

This clonotype has a handful of counts. This chain connects TRBV19 to TRBJ1-2; maybe TRBD1 (6 bases). The CDR3 totals 14 residues. V was shortened by 7 bases and J by 4 bases, with 16 bases between the two germline ends. Germline values: CDR1 LNHDA, CDR2 SQIVND (reference sequence). CDR3 DNA: TGTGCCAGTACCTCCGGGACAAGGTTCTATGGCTACACCTTC. It encodes CASTSGTRFYGYTF.

This clonotype was counted at least ten times. The chain is built from TRBV20-1 and TRBJ2-3; TRBD1 or TRBD2 may be the D gene (5 bases each). The CDR3 sequence is 13 residues long. Germline CDR1 is DFQATT and CDR2 is SNEGSKA (reference sequence). The ends were cut back, 5 bases at V and 0 bases at J, with 9 bases in the middle. The CDR3 nucleotides read TGCAGTGCTGGGGGAGCCAGCACAGATACGCAGTATTTT. Translating gives CSAGGASTDTQYF.

In this sample, this clonotype turned up many times. V and J are TRBV28 and TRBJ1-6; 7 positions match TRBD1. The V gene's germline CDR1 is MDHEN and CDR2 SYDVKM. The CDR3 runs to 14 residues. V shed 5 bases and J 6 bases; nucleotides not matched to a gene: 4. CDR3 in amino acids: CASSPTGFNSPLHF. In DNA form, the CDR3 reads TGTGCCAGCAGTCCGACAGGGTTTAATTCACCCCTCCACTTT.

This clonotype was seen ten or more times. The chain uses TRBV5-1 and TRBJ1-1, with 8 bases fitting TRBD1. This CDR3 contains 16 residues. Germline CDR1 reads SGHRS; CDR2 reads YFSETQ. The ends lost 5 bases at V and 1 base at J; junction bases unmatched: 10. The chain's CDR3 is CASSSSIGQGNTEAFF. CDR3 sequence (DNA): TGCGCCAGCAGTTCATCCATCGGACAGGGGAACACTGAAGCTTTCTTT.

This clonotype was recorded many times. The chain couples TRBV12-3 or TRBV12-4 to TRBJ2-1; TRBD1 might be the D (5 bases). Trimming took 5 bases from V and 8 from J, leaving 16 bases between them. The CDR3 is 14 amino acids. This chain's CDR3 is CASSPHRQSDEQFF. Here the CDR3 DNA reads TGTGCCAGCAGTCCTCATCGACAGTCGGATGAGCAGTTCTTC.